A selection of T cell receptor beta chains follows, all from one sample in a study of cytomegalovirus exposure and HLA in healthy donors. This table comes from immunoSEQ multiplex PCR, and its TCRdb copy is limited to in-frame clones, with some not included. The sample carries some 190,000 clones, 82% recorded once. Sequencing was performed on PBMCs. The receptor set was obtained from a man aged 35 to 55 in good health and CMV-seronegative. Each CDR3 is given with its conserved first and last residue. The D gene is left open where the match is weak. The listing skips clone size in some rows; elsewhere it reads once, few, many or a size class.

V: TRBV6-6; size: -; D: -; J: TRBJ2-1; DNA: TGTGCCAGCAGTTACTCCCCGACCGCGGATAAGCAGTTCTTC; CDR3: CASSYSPTADKQFF
V: TRBV6-5; size: -; D: -; J: TRBJ2-1; DNA: TGTGCCAGCAGTTACGTGCTCAGGGCCTCCTACAATGAGCAGTTCTTC; CDR3: CASSYVLRASYNEQFF
V: TRBV7-2; size: -; D: -; J: TRBJ1-1; DNA: TGTGCCAGCTCCGTCGACACTCGCGGGCGCCCAATGAACACTGAAGCTTTCTTT; CDR3: CASSVDTRGRPMNTEAFF
V: TRBV27; size: -; D: TRBD1; J: TRBJ2-1; DNA: TGTGCCAGCAGTTTATCCGACAGGGGCCCCCACTACAATGAGCAGTTCTTC; CDR3: CASSLSDRGPHYNEQFF
V: TRBV5-4; size: -; D: -; J: TRBJ2-7; DNA: TGTGCCAGCAGCCGCCCAGCTAGTGGGGAGCAGTACTTC; CDR3: CASSRPASGEQYF
V: TRBV30; size: -; D: -; J: TRBJ2-7; DNA: TGTGCCTGGAGTTTCCGAGGTGCGGAGCAGTACTTC; CDR3: CAWSFRGAEQYF
V: TRBV7-8; size: -; D: -; J: TRBJ2-7; DNA: TGTGCCAGCAGCTTGAGCTACGAGCAGTACTTC; CDR3: CASSLSYEQYF
V: TRBV5-1; size: -; D: -; J: TRBJ1-5; DNA: TGCGCCAGCAGCCCGGGGGGGATAGATCAGCCCCAGCATTTT; CDR3: CASSPGGIDQPQHF
V: TRBV5-8; size: -; D: -; J: TRBJ2-3; DNA: TGTGCCAGCAGCTTGGCACGCCAGAGCACAGATACGCAGTATTTT; CDR3: CASSLARQSTDTQYF
V: TRBV15; size: -; D: -; J: TRBJ2-7; DNA: TGTGCCACCAGCAGGTATACAGGGGGGGACTCCTACGAGCAGTACTTC; CDR3: CATSRYTGGDSYEQYF
V: TRBV9; size: once; D: -; J: TRBJ1-1; DNA: TGTGCCAGCAGCGTAGGAGGGCCGATAGGTTTCACTGAAGCTTTCTTT; CDR3: CASSVGGPIGFTEAFF
V: TRBV4-2; size: -; D: TRBD2; J: TRBJ2-5; DNA: TGTGCCAGCAGCCAAGATGTGGGGACTAGCGGAGGCGGGGAGACCCAGTACTTC; CDR3: CASSQDVGTSGGGETQYF
V: TRBV19; size: -; D: -; J: TRBJ1-2; DNA: TGTGCCAGTACCTCGACTGGGAGGGATTATGGCTACACCTTC; CDR3: CASTSTGRDYGYTF
V: TRBV30; size: -; D: -; J: TRBJ2-7; DNA: TGTGCCTGGAGTGTACTCAGGGGGGCCTACGAGCAGTACTTC; CDR3: CAWSVLRGAYEQYF
V: TRBV30; size: -; D: TRBD2; J: TRBJ2-2; DNA: TGTGCCTGGACTGGGACTAGCGGGGCCGGGGAGCTGTTTTTT; CDR3: CAWTGTSGAGELFF
V: TRBV6-6; size: once; D: -; J: TRBJ2-7; DNA: TGTGCCAGCCAAGACAATACCTACGAGCAGTACTTC; CDR3: CASQDNTYEQYF
V: TRBV6-1; size: -; D: -; J: TRBJ1-2; DNA: TGTGCCAGCAGCGGACAGCCTTATGACTATGGCTACACCTTC; CDR3: CASSGQPYDYGYTF
V: TRBV5-1; size: -; D: -; J: TRBJ2-3; DNA: TGCGCCAGCAGCTTTTTGGCGGGGGCCGCCACAGATACGCAGTATTTT; CDR3: CASSFLAGAATDTQYF
V: TRBV28; size: -; D: TRBD2; J: TRBJ2-5; DNA: TGTGCCAGCAGTTTTGGTGGAGCGGGGGTGGAGACCCAGTACTTC; CDR3: CASSFGGAGVETQYF
V: TRBV7-2; size: -; D: -; J: TRBJ1-2; DNA: TGTGCCAGCAGCTCTCTACAGTTGGCTGTGGATGGCTACACCTTC; CDR3: CASSSLQLAVDGYTF
V: TRBV30; size: -; D: -; J: TRBJ1-1; DNA: TGTGCCTGGAGTGTGTCCAGGGGTGATGAAGCTTTCTTT; CDR3: CAWSVSRGDEAFF
V: TRBV18; size: -; D: -; J: TRBJ2-1; DNA: TGTGCCAGCTCACCGGGCCTCCAAGATGAGCAGTTCTTC; CDR3: CASSPGLQDEQFF
V: TRBV7-2; size: -; D: -; J: TRBJ2-1; DNA: TGTGCCAGCAGCAGGGGAGGCGGCGGGATGTACAATGAGCAGTTCTTC; CDR3: CASSRGGGGMYNEQFF
V: TRBV11-3; size: -; D: -; J: TRBJ2-7; DNA: TGTGCCAGCAGCGCCAGGACAAGGCCCTACGAGCAGTACTTC; CDR3: CASSARTRPYEQYF
V: TRBV7-9; size: -; D: TRBD2; J: TRBJ2-7; DNA: TGTGCCAGCAGCTCCGGCATCGGGACTAGTTCCTACGAGCAGTACTTC; CDR3: CASSSGIGTSSYEQYF
V: TRBV4-2; size: -; D: -; J: TRBJ2-3; DNA: TGTGCCAGCAGCCAAGATGGAGCGGCTACCACAGATACGCAGTATTTT; CDR3: CASSQDGAATTDTQYF
V: TRBV18; size: few; D: -; J: TRBJ2-5; DNA: TGTGCCAGCTCACCGCGCGAAGAGACCCAGTACTTC; CDR3: CASSPREETQYF
V: TRBV7-9; size: once; D: -; J: TRBJ2-7; DNA: TGTGCCAGCAGCTTAGAGGCGGTACCCTACGAGCAGTACTTC; CDR3: CASSLEAVPYEQYF
V: TRBV28; size: -; D: -; J: TRBJ2-3; DNA: TGTGCCAGCAGTATCCTTAGCCCAGATACGCAGTATTTT; CDR3: CASSILSPDTQYF
V: TRBV11-2; size: -; D: TRBD1; J: TRBJ2-1; DNA: TGTGCCAGCAGCTTCTACCAGGGGGCGGGGAATGAGCAGTTCTTC; CDR3: CASSFYQGAGNEQFF
V: TRBV4-1; size: -; D: TRBD2; J: TRBJ2-3; DNA: TGCGCCAGCAGCCCTGCCCCCTCAGCGGGGGGGCCAGCAGATACGCAGTATTTT; CDR3: CASSPAPSAGGPADTQYF
V: TRBV27; size: -; D: TRBD1; J: TRBJ2-7; DNA: TGTGCCAGCAGTATACAGGGGTACGAGCAGTACTTC; CDR3: CASSIQGYEQYF
V: TRBV19; size: -; D: -; J: TRBJ1-3; DNA: TGTGCCAGTAGTGCGACAGCTGACTCTGGAAACACCATATATTTT; CDR3: CASSATADSGNTIYF
V: TRBV28; size: -; D: TRBD1; J: TRBJ2-7; DNA: TGTGCCAGCAGTCAACCGAACAGGGGTCTAGACTACGAGCAGTACTTC; CDR3: CASSQPNRGLDYEQYF
V: TRBV19; size: -; D: -; J: TRBJ1-2; DNA: TGTGCCAGTAGTATCCGCGGGCAGGAAGGCTACACCTTC; CDR3: CASSIRGQEGYTF
V: TRBV10-1; size: -; D: -; J: TRBJ2-7; DNA: TGCGCCAGCAGGTTCGGCAGGGTCTACGAGCAGTACTTC; CDR3: CASRFGRVYEQYF
V: TRBV7-6; size: -; D: -; J: TRBJ1-2; DNA: TGTGCCAGCAGCTTTAACCCCCAGAACTATGGCTACACCTTC; CDR3: CASSFNPQNYGYTF
V: TRBV5-4; size: once; D: -; J: TRBJ1-5; DNA: TGTGCCAGCAGCTTGGATCGGGGTAGAAATCAGCCCCAGCATTTT; CDR3: CASSLDRGRNQPQHF
V: TRBV4-3; size: -; D: TRBD1; J: TRBJ2-1; DNA: TGCGCCAGCAGCCAAAGTTTGGACAGGGCATTAGAGCAGTTCTTC; CDR3: CASSQSLDRALEQFF
V: TRBV7-2; size: -; D: -; J: TRBJ2-3; DNA: TGTGCCAGCAGCTTGGGATTTAGCGGCCTGAGCACAGATACGCAGTATTTT; CDR3: CASSLGFSGLSTDTQYF
V: TRBV28; size: few; D: -; J: TRBJ1-2; DNA: TGTGCCAGCAGTTTAACGGGGGTCACGGCTAACTATGGCTACACCTTC; CDR3: CASSLTGVTANYGYTF
V: TRBV27; size: -; D: -; J: TRBJ1-2; DNA: TGTGCCAGCAGTTTATCGTTACAACAGGGTTGGGACTATGGCTACACCTTC; CDR3: CASSLSLQQGWDYGYTF
V: TRBV27; size: -; D: -; J: TRBJ1-5; DNA: TGTGCCAGCAGTTTATTTGGGAGTAGCAATCAGCCCCAGCATTTT; CDR3: CASSLFGSSNQPQHF
V: TRBV9; size: -; D: TRBD1; J: TRBJ1-1; DNA: TGTGCCAGCAGCGTAGTGGACAGGCCGAACACTGAAGCTTTCTTT; CDR3: CASSVVDRPNTEAFF
V: TRBV2; size: -; D: TRBD2; J: TRBJ2-1; DNA: TGTGCCAGCAGTGAAGTTACCGGGGGGGCCTACAATGAGCAGTTCTTC; CDR3: CASSEVTGGAYNEQFF
V: TRBV7-2; size: -; D: -; J: TRBJ1-2; DNA: TGTGCCAGCTCCTACCAGGGTGTCGAAGGCTACACCTTC; CDR3: CASSYQGVEGYTF
V: TRBV7-6; size: -; D: -; J: TRBJ2-3; DNA: TGTGCCAGCAGCGTGACAGGATACAGCACAGATACGCAGTATTTT; CDR3: CASSVTGYSTDTQYF
V: TRBV12-5; size: -; D: -; J: TRBJ2-3; DNA: TGTGCTAGTGGTTTGTCTTACACAGATACGCAGTATTTT; CDR3: CASGLSYTDTQYF
V: TRBV7-8; size: -; D: TRBD1; J: TRBJ1-3; DNA: TGTGCCAGCAGCTTAAACACCGGGACAGGGGGCGGAAACACCATATATTTT; CDR3: CASSLNTGTGGGNTIYF
V: TRBV9; size: once; D: -; J: TRBJ2-7; DNA: TGTGCCAGCAGCGTAGGGGAAGGGAGCTCCTACGAGCAGTACTTC; CDR3: CASSVGEGSSYEQYF
V: TRBV5-6; size: few; D: TRBD1; J: TRBJ2-2; DNA: TGTGCCAGCAGCGGACAGACAGGGGGAGGATTCACCGGGGAGCTGTTTTTT; CDR3: CASSGQTGGGFTGELFF
V: TRBV4-1; size: -; D: -; J: TRBJ2-2; DNA: TGCGCCAGCAGCCGCGTGGGGGAGCTGTTTTTT; CDR3: CASSRVGELFF
V: TRBV4-3; size: few; D: -; J: TRBJ2-1; DNA: TGCGCCAGCAGCCACACCGGGACTCTCTCCTACAATGAGCAGTTCTTC; CDR3: CASSHTGTLSYNEQFF
V: TRBV5-1; size: -; D: TRBD2; J: TRBJ2-7; DNA: TGCGCCAGCAGTCCAAGTGGGCGGGAGGGCCTTGGCGAGCAGTACTTC; CDR3: CASSPSGREGLGEQYF
V: TRBV28; size: -; D: -; J: TRBJ2-7; DNA: TGTGCCAGCAGTTTATCGACAGGGAGGCAGGACGAGCAGTACTTC; CDR3: CASSLSTGRQDEQYF
V: TRBV9; size: once; D: TRBD1; J: TRBJ1-1; DNA: TGTGCCAGCAGCGCACAGGGGTCGTCGACTGAAGCTTTCTTT; CDR3: CASSAQGSSTEAFF
V: TRBV7-2; size: -; D: TRBD2; J: TRBJ2-5; DNA: TGTGCCAGCAGCTTAGTGCCGGGAGGAGGCCAAGAGACCCAGTACTTC; CDR3: CASSLVPGGGQETQYF
V: TRBV6-5; size: -; D: -; J: TRBJ2-2; DNA: TGTGCCAGCAGTATCGGGGTTACGAACACCGGGGAGCTGTTTTTT; CDR3: CASSIGVTNTGELFF
V: TRBV5-1; size: -; D: TRBD2; J: TRBJ2-1; DNA: TGCGCCAGCAGCGGAGGACTTCTAGCGGGGGGGGTCTACAATGAGCAGTTCTTC; CDR3: CASSGGLLAGGVYNEQFF